This TCR beta chain was observed in a study of blood T cell repertoires in COVID-19. Study-level background: In each case, the material was cDNA or gDNA derived from T cells, B-cell-depleted T cells, or PBMCs.

The table came from immunoSEQ multiplex PCR; TCRdb's copy has only in-frame clones and leaves some out. The table has about 440,000 clones, approximately 90% seen once. The CDR3 runs to 19 residues. This sequence originates from a woman in her twenties or thirties with acute or convalescent COVID-19. This chain links TRBV21-1 with TRBJ2-7; TRBD1 reflects the table's D call only, with no check against the DNA. TRBV21-1 constitutes a pseudogene. What was sequenced was peripheral blood. The CDR3 DNA reads TGTGCCAGCACCGGGTTAGAGACAGTCCTTACAGCCGACGACTACGAGCAGTACTTC. Its translation is CASTGLETVLTADDYEQYF.